A selection of T cell receptor beta chains follows, all from one sample in a study of glioma-infiltrating T cells after dendritic cell vaccination. Measured with immunoSEQ multiplex PCR; TCRdb has only the in-frame clones, and not every one. The sample lists some 90,000 clones; 75% to 90% were seen once. Sample: blood, taken after dendritic cell vaccination. These receptors were obtained from a human donor with glioblastoma. The CDR3 runs from the conserved cysteine through the conserved F or W.

J gene | V gene | CDR3 protein
TRBJ2-1 | TRBV2 | CASSLAGAPYNEQFF
TRBJ1-2 | TRBV6-4 | CASSDQTGFGYTF
TRBJ2-5 | TRBV6-4 | CASSEASGKQETQYF
TRBJ1-1 | TRBV6-1 | CASRLGTGAEAFF
TRBJ2-2 | TRBV11-3 | CASSYNGAGELFF
TRBJ2-5 | TRBV20-1 | CSAEYQETQYF
TRBJ2-1 | TRBV5-1 | CASSSQGSGYEQFF
TRBJ2-5 | TRBV10-3 | CAIKGDSQETQYF
TRBJ2-3 | TRBV2 | CASSRRDRGADTQYF
TRBJ1-4 | TRBV4-1 | CASSQDRTGFNEKLFF
TRBJ1-5 | TRBV6-5 | CASNLVQNSNQPQHF
TRBJ2-5 | TRBV27 | CASSLYPSGGVKTQYF
TRBJ2-5 | TRBV9 | CASSVSGRVLETQYF
TRBJ2-7 | TRBV5-1 | CASSLVSGTYEQYF
TRBJ1-1 | TRBV28 | CASIRTGFTEAFF
TRBJ2-5 | TRBV23-1 | CASSPLGPSPQETQYF
TRBJ1-1 | TRBV6-1 | CASSESGGTGANTEAFF
TRBJ2-7 | TRBV21-1 | CASGERDSAYEQYF
TRBJ1-1 | TRBV2 | CASSAQGNTEAFF
TRBJ2-3 | TRBV10-3 | CAISVRVGLAESDTQYF
TRBJ1-4 | TRBV7-8 | CASSGGTGPKEKLFF
TRBJ2-2 | TRBV18 | CASSPARTGPNTGELFF
TRBJ1-1 | TRBV25-1 | CASNHRGQAFF